The 30 T cell receptor beta chains reported below all come from one sample, sequenced in a study of cytomegalovirus exposure and HLA in healthy donors. The PCR employed 60 Vbeta primers together with 13 Jbeta primers. Using immunoSEQ multiplex PCR, the repertoire was profiled, and TCRdb retains in-frame clones only, with some absent. The profile shows some 200,000 clones, around 77% of them singletons. Sample: PBMCs. These receptors all come from a woman aged 25 to 39 in good health and CMV-seropositive.

The chain joins TRBV27 to TRBJ2-3, with unresolved D. V lost 6 bases to trimming and J lost 5 bases, with 15 bases between them. From germline, CDR1 is MNHEY and CDR2 SMNVEV (reference sequence). This CDR3 has 14 residues. The CDR3 DNA reads as TGTGCCAGCAGCCCGAGCCCCGTCGGAGATACGCAGTATTTT. Protein sequence: CASSPSPVGDTQYF.

The genes are TRBV7-2 and TRBJ1-2, with a possible D match to TRBD1 (6 bases). Trimming pared 5 bases from V and 2 bases from J, leaving 12 bases between. This CDR3 has 14 residues. Germline V gives CDR1 SGHTA, CDR2 FQGNSA. CDR3 nucleotides: TGTGCCAGCAGCCCAGGACAGTGGAACTATGGCTACACCTTC. Translated, it gives CASSPGQWNYGYTF.

The chain links TRBV5-6 to TRBJ2-7; D possibly corresponds to TRBD1 (6 bases). Deletions cut 5 bases from V and 0 bases from J, with 12 bases between. CDR1 is SGHDT, CDR2 YYEEEE, per germline. CDR3 size: 14 residues. The CDR3 is CASREGTSSYEQYF. The CDR3 nucleotides are TGTGCCAGCAGGGAAGGGACATCCTCCTACGAGCAGTACTTC.

This chain links TRBV6-1 with TRBJ1-3; possibly TRBD1 for D (5 bases). The CDR3 runs to 14 residues. From germline, CDR1 is MNHNS and CDR2 SASEGT. V shed 6 bases and J shed 0 bases, with 9 bases lying between them. The CDR3 spells CASRGGNSGNTIYF. CDR3 bases: TGTGCCAGCAGGGGGGGGAACTCTGGAAACACCATATATTTT.

This rearrangement joins TRBV19 to TRBJ1-3; 7 bases map to TRBD1. CDR1 is LNHDA, CDR2 SQIVND, per germline (reference sequence). V lost 9 bases and J lost 5; bases outside the gene matches: 7. The CDR3 consists of 13 residues. The DNA of the CDR3 is TGTGCCAGCAGGGGGACGGAGCGAAACACCATATATTTT. Its translation: CASRGTERNTIYF.

This clone showed up just once. This chain links TRBV9 with TRBJ1-2; maybe TRBD1 (5 bases). Trimming cost V 3 bases and J 5 bases, with 20 bases left between them. Germline loops: CDR1 SGDLS, CDR2 YYNGEE. The CDR3 totals 16 residues. The CDR3 nucleotides read TGTGCCAGCAGCGCCGCGGGTGGGGCACGGGGGTATGGCTACACCTTC. Translated: CASSAAGGARGYGYTF.

V gene TRBV5-1 combines with J gene TRBJ2-2; 8 positions match TRBD1. The CDR3 extends over 14 amino acids. Germline assignment: CDR1 SGHRS and CDR2 YFSETQ. Unmatched junction bases numbered 4, after V lost 2 bases and J lost 7 bases. The CDR3 DNA reads TGCGCCAGCAGCTTTCGACAGGGGAACGGGGAGCTGTTTTTT. Its translation is CASSFRQGNGELFF.

The CDR3 is CAISEPGGNQPQHF. The CDR3 nucleotides read TGTGCCATCAGTGAGCCAGGGGGGAATCAGCCCCAGCATTTT. The V gene is TRBV10-3, the J gene TRBJ1-5; 7 bases align to TRBD1. CDR1 and CDR2 from the germline V gene are ENHRY and SYGVKD. The CDR3 is made up of 14 amino acids. The V gene end was trimmed by 2 bases and the J gene end by 4 bases; junction bases not matched to a gene: 2.

This clone has only one observation. The chain joins TRBV28 to TRBJ1-2; D call uncertain. Germline V gene lookup returns CDR1 MDHEN and CDR2 SYDVKM. V was trimmed by 6 bases and J by 2 bases, leaving 13 bases between them. CDR3 length equals 14 residues. The CDR3 bases are TGTGCCAGCAGCCTAGGAGCCCAAAACTATGGCTACACCTTC. Protein sequence: CASSLGAQNYGYTF.

The V call is TRBV5-1, the J call TRBJ2-1; 8 bases match TRBD1. Germline V CDR1 and CDR2: SGHRS, YFSETQ. V lost 4 bases to trimming and J lost 1 base; unmatched junction nucleotides: 16. This CDR3 is built from 19 residues. The chain's CDR3 is CASSNTGGRARGSYNEQFF. CDR3 bases: TGCGCCAGCAGCAATACAGGGGGGCGCGCCCGAGGGTCCTACAATGAGCAGTTCTTC.

V usage is TRBV9 and J usage is TRBJ1-3; no clear D. CDR1 SGDLS and CDR2 YYNGEE come from the germline V gene. V lost 4 bases, J lost 0 bases, and 11 bases lay in between. The CDR3 is 15 amino acids. The CDR3 sequence is CASSPIGVSGNTIYF. CDR3 in DNA: TGTGCCAGCAGCCCTATCGGGGTCTCTGGAAACACCATATATTTT.

The CDR3 loop is CASSYRSSGGSLFF. DNA of the CDR3: TGTGCCAGCAGTTACCGGTCCAGCGGGGGTTCGCTGTTTTTT. The J gene is TRBJ2-2, the V gene TRBV6-5, with TRBD2 identical over 8 bases. The length of the CDR3 is 14 residues. Germline lookup yields CDR1 MNHEY and CDR2 SVGAGI. The trim removed 2 bases at V and 13 bases at J, leaving 9 bases unmatched.

J is TRBJ2-1 and V is TRBV6-5; 7 nucleotides match TRBD1. Germline CDR1 MNHEY, CDR2 SVGAGI. V shed 2 bases and J 2 bases; nucleotides not matched to a gene: 3. This CDR3 spans 15 amino acids. The CDR3 nucleotides read TGTGCCAGCAGTTACCGAGACAGGGCCTACAATGAGCAGTTCTTC. The encoded protein is CASSYRDRAYNEQFF.

V and J are TRBV6-1 and TRBJ1-6; tentative D call: TRBD1 (6 bases). Trimming left V 6 bases short and J 7 bases short, with 13 bases between. The germline CDR1 and CDR2 sequences are MNHNS and SASEGT. This CDR3 spans 14 amino acids. The CDR3 loop reads CASRMTGDNSPLHF. The CDR3 coding sequence is TGTGCCAGCAGAATGACAGGCGACAATTCACCCCTCCACTTT.

The chain combines TRBV4-1 with TRBJ1-4; perhaps TRBD1 as D (5 bases). V lost 2 bases, J lost 0 bases, and 16 bases lay in between. The length of the CDR3 is 18 residues. Germline CDR1 reads MGHRA; CDR2 reads YSYEKL. Here the CDR3 DNA reads TGCGCCAGCAGCCAAAACCGATGGGGGGATGCAACTAATGAAAAACTGTTTTTT. This encodes CASSQNRWGDATNEKLFF.

CDR3 in amino acids: CASSHRQGSGNTIYF. In DNA, the CDR3 is TGTGCCAGCAGCCACAGACAGGGATCTGGAAACACCATATATTTT. The gene calls are TRBV14 and TRBJ1-3, with 7 bases aligning to TRBD1. This CDR3 has 15 residues. Germline trimming cut 3 bases from V and 1 base from J; bases unmatched to any gene: 3. The V gene's germline CDR1 is SGHDN and CDR2 FVKESK.

The chain is built from TRBV18 and TRBJ2-7, with TRBD1 identical over 9 bases. This CDR3 region has 14 residues. Trimming removed 8 bases from V and 2 bases from J; junction bases left unmatched: 7. The germline CDR1 and CDR2 sequences are KGHSH and LQKENI. In DNA form, the CDR3 reads TGTGCCAGCACTCCGGACAGGGGCCCCTACGAGCAGTACTTC. As protein: CASTPDRGPYEQYF.

The CDR3 nucleotides are TGTGCCAGCAGCGCGAAGGGGCGCTACGAGCAGTACTTC. Protein: CASSAKGRYEQYF. This rearrangement joins TRBV5-4 to TRBJ2-7, with D possibly TRBD1 on 5 matching bases. V was cut by 4 bases and J by 3 bases, with 11 bases left in between. This CDR3 contains 13 residues. CDR1 and CDR2 (germline): SGHNT, YYREEE (reference sequence).

This clone was seen a few times. The V call is TRBV25-1, the J call TRBJ1-3, with D possibly being TRBD1 (5 bases). The CDR3 sequence is 16 residues long. The V end was cut by 0 bases, the J end by 3 bases, with 12 bases between. Germline loops: CDR1 MGHDK, CDR2 SYGVNS. CDR3 in amino acids: CASSEYGSGNGNTIYF. CDR3 DNA sequence: TGTGCCAGCAGTGAATACGGGTCAGGGAATGGAAACACCATATATTTT. The full variable domain, rest sourced from reference TRBV25-1 and TRBJ1-3, is EADIYQTPRYLVIGTGKKITLECSQTMGHDKMYWYQQDPGMELHLIHYSYGVNSTEKGDLSSESTVSRIRTEHFPLTLESARPSHTSQYLCASSEYGSGNGNTIYFGEGSWLTVV.

This chain uses TRBV21-1 with TRBJ2-7; whether TRBD1, the table's D call, matches the DNA was not checked. TRBV21-1 is classified as a pseudogene. This CDR3 is built from 17 residues. CDR3: CASSRFIRRQGVYEQYF. CDR3 DNA: TGTGCCAGCAGCAGATTCATTCGGAGACAGGGAGTCTACGAGCAGTACTTC.

The chain is built from TRBV30 and TRBJ2-1; 11 nucleotides agree with TRBD2. The CDR3 consists of 17 residues. Germline CDR1 and CDR2: GTSNPN and SVGIG (reference sequence). V was clipped by 1 base and J by 1 base; unmatched bases: 6. The DNA of the CDR3 is TGTGCCTGGAGTGCCGGGACTAGCGGCCCGTCCTACAATGAGCAGTTCTTC. This gives the protein CAWSAGTSGPSYNEQFF.

The chain carries TRBV19 and TRBJ1-3; D possibly corresponds to TRBD1 (6 bases). The CDR3 sequence is 14 residues long. CDR1 is LNHDA, CDR2 SQIVND, per germline (reference sequence). V was pared by 6 bases and J by 2 bases, with 11 bases between. CDR3 DNA: TGTGCCAGTAGGTCTCAGGGGACTGGAAACACCATATATTTT. Amino acid sequence: CASRSQGTGNTIYF.

To note about this clone: A read error may produce the germline difference seen at one junction end. V usage is TRBV7-6 and J usage is TRBJ2-3; unclear D gene. The CDR3 covers 12 residues. Germline CDR1 SGHVS, CDR2 FNYEAQ. The chain's CDR3 is CASSLETDTQYF. Written as DNA, the CDR3 is TGTGCCAGTAGCTTGGAGACAGATACGCAGTATTTT.

The chain uses TRBV10-3 and TRBJ2-1, with a tentative D call TRBD2 (7 bases). Germline CDR1 is ENHRY and CDR2 is SYGVKD. This CDR3 comprises 15 residues. Trimming took off 6 bases at V and 2 bases at J, with 14 bases between the two ends. The CDR3 nucleotides read TGTGCCATCAGCGGGCAAGGGGGGGCCTACAATGAGCAGTTCTTC. Translated: CAISGQGGAYNEQFF.

This chain connects TRBV2 to TRBJ2-7; 9 bases are shared with TRBD1. The CDR3 has 14 residues. In germline, CDR1 is SNHLY, CDR2 FYNNEI. Germline trimming cut 7 bases from V and 3 bases from J; bases unmatched to any gene: 7. The CDR3 loop reads CASIPGQGRYEQYF. In DNA, the CDR3 is TGTGCCAGCATCCCGGGACAGGGTCGCTACGAGCAGTACTTC. The entire variable domain, with the rest obtained from reference TRBV2 and TRBJ2-7, is as follows: EPEVTQTPSHQVTQMGQEVILRCVPISNHLYFYWYRQILGQKVEFLVSFYNNEISEKSEIFDDQFSVERPDGSNFTLKIRSTKLEDSAMYFCASIPGQGRYEQYFGPGTRLTVT.

This clone occurred a few times. The chain has TRBV10-3 and TRBJ2-7; 7 bases agree with TRBD1. The CDR3 consists of 15 residues. Per the germline V gene, CDR1 is ENHRY and CDR2 is SYGVKD. After removal of 10 bases from V and 5 bases from J, the junction contained 17 bases not matched to a gene. For the CDR3, the DNA is TGTGCCACCTCGACCCGACAGGGCGCGAAGGACGAGCAGTACTTC. It translates to CATSTRQGAKDEQYF.

This clone was seen only once. This chain uses TRBV21-1 with TRBJ1-1; the DNA was not compared with TRBD1, the D call given in the table. TRBV21-1 is noted as a pseudogene. The CDR3 spans 15 residues. The CDR3 sequence is CAGQGSRGRGTEAFF. In DNA form, the CDR3 reads TGTGCCGGACAGGGATCCAGGGGGCGTGGCACTGAAGCTTTCTTT.

The chain is built from TRBV14 and TRBJ2-7; 8 bases map to TRBD1. Germline values: CDR1 SGHDN, CDR2 FVKESK. This CDR3 has 16 amino acids. V was clipped by 0 bases and J by 4 bases; unmatched bases: 8. The chain's CDR3 is CASSQDGWTGIYEQYF. The DNA of the CDR3 is TGTGCCAGCAGCCAAGATGGTTGGACAGGGATTTACGAGCAGTACTTC.

Only one count was recorded for this clone. The V and J genes are TRBV6-5 and TRBJ2-1; TRBD2 might be the D (6 bases). CDR1 is MNHEY and CDR2 is SVGAGI in the germline V gene. This CDR3 region has 15 residues. Trimming took off 2 bases at V and 6 bases at J, with 14 bases between the two ends. The CDR3 reads CASSYGGIPVNEQFF. CDR3 in DNA: TGTGCCAGCAGTTACGGAGGGATTCCTGTCAATGAGCAGTTCTTC.

The rearrangement joins TRBV2 to TRBJ2-1, with D possibly matching TRBD1 (6 bases). The CDR3 length is 12 residues. V was cut by 11 bases and J by 8 bases, with 16 bases left in between. Germline CDR1 reads SNHLY; CDR2 reads FYNNEI. Written as DNA, the CDR3 is TGTGCCGGAGTACAACAGGGCTATGAGCAGTTCTTC. Protein: CAGVQQGYEQFF.